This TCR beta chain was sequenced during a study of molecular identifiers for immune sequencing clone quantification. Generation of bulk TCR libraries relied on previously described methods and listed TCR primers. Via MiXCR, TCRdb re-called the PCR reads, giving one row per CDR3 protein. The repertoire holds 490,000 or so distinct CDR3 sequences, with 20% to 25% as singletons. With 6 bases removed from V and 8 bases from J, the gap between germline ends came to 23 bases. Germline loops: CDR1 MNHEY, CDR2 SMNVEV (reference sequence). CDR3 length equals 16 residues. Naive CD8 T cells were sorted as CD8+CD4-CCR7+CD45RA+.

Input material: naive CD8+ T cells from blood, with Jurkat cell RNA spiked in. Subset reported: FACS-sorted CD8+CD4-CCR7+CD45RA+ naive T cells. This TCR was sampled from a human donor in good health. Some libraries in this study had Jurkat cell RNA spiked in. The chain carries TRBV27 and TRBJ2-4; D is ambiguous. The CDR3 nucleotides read TGTGCCAGCAGCCCAATTCCAACTATTACTCGGGACATTCAGTACTTC. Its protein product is CASSPIPTITRDIQYF.